The T cell receptor beta chain under discussion was sequenced for a study of cytomegalovirus exposure and HLA in healthy donors. Trimming stripped 1 base from V and 2 bases from J, with 12 bases between. The CDR3 is 15 amino acids. Per the germline V gene, CDR1 is LGHNA and CDR2 is YNFKEQ. A multiplex PCR was run with 60 Vbeta primers and 13 Jbeta primers. Clones were sequenced by immunoSEQ multiplex PCR, and TCRdb holds only the in-frame ones, with some missing. The table has 150,000 to 200,000 clones, over 80% seen once. The TCR sequence derives from a man between 45 and 60 years old in good health and CMV-seropositive. Sequenced material: PBMCs. The V and J genes are TRBV4-2 and TRBJ2-7; no firm D call. The CDR3 reads CASSQGNSGAYEQYF. The CDR3 DNA reads as TGTGCCAGCAGCCAAGGGAATTCAGGCGCCTACGAGCAGTACTTC.